The rows below give T cell receptor beta chains drawn from one sample of a study of T cell responses to AZD1222 COVID-19 vaccine. Only in-frame clones appear in the TCRdb table, and some are missing; sequencing was by immunoSEQ multiplex PCR. The sample records approximately 130,000 clones, 75% to 85% being singletons. The material sequenced was peripheral blood, taken 28 days after the second dose of the MenACWY control vaccine. The receptors were gathered from an adult who received the MenACWY meningococcal vaccine as a control. Both conserved end residues are part of each CDR3. D genes are given only for firm matches. Some rows mark clone size as missing; the rest say once, few, many or name a class of expanded clone.

d_gene | j_gene | v_gene | abundance | CDR3aa | CDR3nt
NA | TRBJ2-3 | TRBV18 | NA | CASHREEGSTDTQYF | TGTGCCAGCCACAGGGAGGAGGGAAGCACAGATACGCAGTATTTT
NA | TRBJ1-1 | TRBV19 | NA | CASRYLMNTEAFF | TGTGCCAGTAGGTATCTCATGAACACTGAAGCTTTCTTT
NA | TRBJ1-4 | TRBV24-1 | NA | CATSDLNSGEKLFF | TGTGCCACCAGTGATTTGAATTCCGGAGAAAAACTGTTTTTT
NA | TRBJ1-3 | TRBV11-2 | once | CASSAQRGSDTIYF | TGTGCCAGCAGCGCTCAACGGGGGTCAGACACCATATATTTT
TRBD1 | TRBJ2-7 | TRBV24-1 | once | CATSDPTGGGEQYF | TGTGCCACCAGTGACCCTACAGGGGGCGGCGAGCAGTACTTC
NA | TRBJ1-1 | TRBV18 | NA | CASSPPEGSKGGTEAFF | TGTGCCAGCTCACCACCCGAAGGCTCAAAGGGGGGCACTGAAGCTTTCTTT
NA | TRBJ1-2 | TRBV15 | NA | CATSGPWTAGGYTF | TGTGCCACCAGCGGCCCTTGGACAGCCGGGGGCTACACCTTC
NA | TRBJ1-3 | TRBV5-6 | NA | CASALWGSGNTIYF | TGTGCCAGCGCGCTATGGGGTTCTGGAAACACCATATATTTT
NA | TRBJ1-5 | TRBV28 | NA | CASSSLEGPNQPQHF | TGTGCCAGCAGTTCCCTGGAAGGCCCCAATCAGCCCCAGCATTTT
NA | TRBJ2-7 | TRBV28 | NA | CASSPFSYEQYF | TGTGCCAGCAGTCCTTTCTCCTACGAGCAGTACTTC
NA | TRBJ2-1 | TRBV30 | NA | CAWSVASYYNEQFF | TGTGCCTGGAGTGTAGCTAGCTACTACAATGAGCAGTTCTTC
NA | TRBJ2-5 | TRBV24-1 | NA | CATSDPLVMETQYF | TGTGCCACCAGTGACCCCCTCGTGATGGAGACCCAGTACTTC
NA | TRBJ1-1 | TRBV2 | NA | CASTLKGGTEAFF | TGTGCCAGCACTCTCAAAGGGGGCACTGAAGCTTTCTTT
NA | TRBJ1-1 | TRBV6-5 | NA | CASTLRGAWTEAFF | TGTGCCAGCACCTTACGGGGGGCTTGGACTGAAGCTTTCTTT
TRBD2 | TRBJ2-3 | TRBV20-1 | NA | CSASAGVSTDTQYF | TGCAGTGCTAGTGCGGGGGTTAGCACAGATACGCAGTATTTT
TRBD2 | TRBJ2-3 | TRBV5-1 | NA | CASSLAGGGTDTQYF | TGCGCCAGCAGCTTGGCCGGCGGGGGGACAGATACGCAGTATTTT
NA | TRBJ2-7 | TRBV4-3 | NA | CASSQDRVGEQYF | TGCGCCAGCAGCCAAGACCGAGTGGGCGAGCAGTACTTC
TRBD2 | TRBJ2-1 | TRBV30 | NA | CAWGTSGPGEQFF | TGTGCCTGGGGGACTAGCGGTCCCGGGGAGCAGTTCTTC